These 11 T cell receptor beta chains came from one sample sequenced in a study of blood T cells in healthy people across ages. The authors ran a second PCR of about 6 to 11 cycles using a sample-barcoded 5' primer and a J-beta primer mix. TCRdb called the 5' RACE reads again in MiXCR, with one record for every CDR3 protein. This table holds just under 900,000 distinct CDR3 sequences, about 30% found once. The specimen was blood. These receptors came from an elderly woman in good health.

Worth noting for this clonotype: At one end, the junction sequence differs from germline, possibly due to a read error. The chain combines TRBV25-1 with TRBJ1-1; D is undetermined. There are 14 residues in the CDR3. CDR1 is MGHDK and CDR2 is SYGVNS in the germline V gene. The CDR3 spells CAGSGPRPRTVAFF. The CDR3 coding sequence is TGTGCCGGCAGTGGGCCCCGACCCCGCACGGTAGCTTTCTTT.

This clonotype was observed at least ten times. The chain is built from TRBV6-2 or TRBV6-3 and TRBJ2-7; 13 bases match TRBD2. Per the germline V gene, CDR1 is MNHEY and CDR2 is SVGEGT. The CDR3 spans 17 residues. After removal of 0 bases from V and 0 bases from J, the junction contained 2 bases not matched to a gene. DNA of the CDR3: TGTGCCAGCAGTTACTCGGGACTAGCGGGGAACTCCTACGAGCAGTACTTC. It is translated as CASSYSGLAGNSYEQYF.

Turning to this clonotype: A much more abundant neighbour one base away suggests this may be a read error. The CDR3 coding sequence is TGTGTCTGGAGTGTTGAAGAGACCCAGTACTTC. Protein product: CVWSVEETQYF. V is TRBV30 and J is TRBJ2-5; D is unresolved. Germline assignment: CDR1 GTSNPN and CDR2 SVGIG (reference sequence). This CDR3 has 11 amino acids.

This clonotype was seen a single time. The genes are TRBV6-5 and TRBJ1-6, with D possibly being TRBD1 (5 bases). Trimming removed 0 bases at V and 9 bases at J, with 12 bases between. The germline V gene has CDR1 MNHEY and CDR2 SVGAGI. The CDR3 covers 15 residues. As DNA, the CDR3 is TGTGCCAGCAGTTACTCAGGGGTAGGGAGTTCACCCCTCCACTTT. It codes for CASSYSGVGSSPLHF.

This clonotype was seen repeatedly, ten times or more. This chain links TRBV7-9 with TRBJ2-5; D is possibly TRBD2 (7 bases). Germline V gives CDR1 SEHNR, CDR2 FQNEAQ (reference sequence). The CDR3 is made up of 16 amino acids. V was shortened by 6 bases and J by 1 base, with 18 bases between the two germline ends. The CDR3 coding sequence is TGTGCCAGCAGATCGGGGGGCGATAATTTCCAAGAGACCCAGTACTTC. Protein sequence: CASRSGGDNFQETQYF.

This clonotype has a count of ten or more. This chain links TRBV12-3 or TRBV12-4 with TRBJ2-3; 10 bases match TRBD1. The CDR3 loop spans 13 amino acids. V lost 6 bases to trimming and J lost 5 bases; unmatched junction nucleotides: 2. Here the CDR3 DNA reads TGTGCCAGCAGGGGGACAGGGGAAGATACGCAGTATTTT. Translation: CASRGTGEDTQYF.

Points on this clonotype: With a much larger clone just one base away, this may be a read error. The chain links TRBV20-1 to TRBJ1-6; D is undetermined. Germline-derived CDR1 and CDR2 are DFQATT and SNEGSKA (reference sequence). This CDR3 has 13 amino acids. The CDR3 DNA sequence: TGCAGTGCTAGTCTCGGTATAATTCAACCCCCCCACTTT. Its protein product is CSASLGIIQPPHF.

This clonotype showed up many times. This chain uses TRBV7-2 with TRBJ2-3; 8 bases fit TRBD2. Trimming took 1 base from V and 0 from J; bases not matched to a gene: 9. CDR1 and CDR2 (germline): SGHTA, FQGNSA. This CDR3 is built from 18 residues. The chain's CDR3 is CASSLGRGGGSSTDTQYF. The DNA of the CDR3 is TGTGCCAGCAGCTTAGGTCGGGGCGGGGGGTCCAGCACAGATACGCAGTATTTT.

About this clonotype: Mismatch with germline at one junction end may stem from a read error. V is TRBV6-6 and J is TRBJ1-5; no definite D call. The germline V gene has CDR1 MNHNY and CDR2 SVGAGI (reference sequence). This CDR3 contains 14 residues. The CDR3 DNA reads TGTGCCAGCAGTCACTCGTCAAGCAATCAGCCCCAGCATTTT. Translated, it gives CASSHSSSNQPQHF.

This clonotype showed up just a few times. The DNA for the CDR3 is TGCGCCAGCAGCCCCGGACAGGGGGCTTGGGAGACCCAGTACTTC. Amino acids: CASSPGQGAWETQYF. This chain uses TRBV4-1 with TRBJ2-5, with 11 bases lining up with TRBD1. The CDR3 totals 15 residues. After removal of 4 bases from V and 5 bases from J, the junction contained 6 bases not matched to a gene. Germline CDR1 is MGHRA and CDR2 is YSYEKL.

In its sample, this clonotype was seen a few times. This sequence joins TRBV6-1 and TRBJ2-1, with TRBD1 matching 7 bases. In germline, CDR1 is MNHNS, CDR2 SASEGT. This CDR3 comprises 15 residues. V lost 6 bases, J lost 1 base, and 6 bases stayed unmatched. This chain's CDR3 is CASRTGPASYNEQFF. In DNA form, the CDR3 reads TGTGCCAGCAGGACAGGGCCCGCATCCTACAATGAGCAGTTCTTC.